These 9 T cell receptor beta chains share one sample of origin, sequenced in a study of cytomegalovirus exposure and HLA in healthy donors. PCR involved 60 Vbeta and 13 Jbeta primers. Sequencing was performed with immunoSEQ multiplex PCR; in TCRdb, only in-frame clones are kept and a portion is missing. In all, the sample yields 65,000 to 90,000 clones. Specimen: PBMCs. The receptors stem from a female donor in good health and CMV-seropositive.

The V and J genes are TRBV5-6 and TRBJ2-1, with 9 bases identical to TRBD1. This CDR3 has 15 amino acids. Germline V lookup: CDR1 SGHDT, CDR2 YYEEEE. With 0 bases clipped from V and 4 bases from J, the junction kept 2 bases outside the gene matches. The CDR3 region has the DNA TGTGCCAGCAGCTTGGGGGACAGGGCTTACAATGAGCAGTTCTTC. It yields the protein CASSLGDRAYNEQFF. Full variable domain (remainder filled in from reference TRBV5-6 and TRBJ2-1): DAGVTQSPTHLIKTRGQQVTLRCSPKSGHDTVSWYQQALGQGPQFIFQYYEEEERQRGNFPDRFSGHQFPNYSSELNVNALLLGDSALYLCASSLGDRAYNEQFFGPGTRLTVL.

This rearrangement joins TRBV7-9 to TRBJ2-4; 7 bases line up with TRBD1. CDR1 and CDR2 from the germline V gene are SEHNR and FQNEAQ (reference sequence). The CDR3 covers 15 residues. Trimming removed 2 bases from V and 4 bases from J; junction bases left unmatched: 5. The CDR3 sequence is CASSLSRDRKNIQYF. In DNA, the CDR3 is TGTGCCAGCAGCTTATCCCGGGACAGAAAAAACATTCAGTACTTC.

The chain uses TRBV15 and TRBJ2-7; weak D call: TRBD2 (5 bases). The CDR3 consists of 17 residues. Trimming left V 0 bases short and J 3 bases short, with 18 bases between. In germline, CDR1 is LNHNV, CDR2 YYDKDF (reference sequence). This CDR3 is CATSRDLADHYSYEQYF. The DNA for the CDR3 is TGTGCCACCAGCAGAGATCTAGCAGACCACTACAGCTACGAGCAGTACTTC.

The CDR3 DNA reads as TGTGCCAGCAGTGACTCGAACAGGGCGAGGACCGGGGAGCTGTTTTTT. This translates into CASSDSNRARTGELFF. The rearrangement links TRBV6-4 to TRBJ2-2; D is perhaps TRBD1 (6 bases). This CDR3 is built from 16 residues. Trimming removed 0 bases at V and 5 bases at J, with 13 bases between. Germline-derived CDR1 and CDR2 are MRHNA and SNTAGT.

This chain uses TRBV5-1 with TRBJ2-1; TRBD2 matches 9 bases. Germline assignment: CDR1 SGHRS and CDR2 YFSETQ. CDR3 length: 13 amino acids. Unmatched junction bases numbered 2, after V lost 4 bases and J lost 6 bases. The CDR3 region has the DNA TGCGCCAGCAGCCTAGCGGGACCCAATGAGCAGTTCTTC. Amino acids: CASSLAGPNEQFF.

The chain couples TRBV29-1 to TRBJ2-6; perhaps TRBD1 as D (6 bases). This CDR3 spans 18 amino acids. From germline, CDR1 is SQVTM and CDR2 ANQGSEA. The V end lost 4 bases, the J end lost 0 bases, and 19 bases lay between the germline ends. The CDR3 bases are TGCAGCGTTGCAACACCACAGGGTAAAAACTCTGGGGCCAACGTCCTGACTTTC. Amino acid sequence: CSVATPQGKNSGANVLTF.

The rearrangement uses TRBV4-1 and TRBJ1-1; maybe TRBD1 (6 bases). CDR1 is MGHRA, CDR2 YSYEKL, per germline. Trimming stripped 3 bases from V and 0 bases from J, with 11 bases between. This CDR3 spans 15 amino acids. The CDR3 here is CASSHLGQLNTEAFF. CDR3 sequence (DNA): TGCGCCAGCAGCCACCTAGGACAGCTGAACACTGAAGCTTTCTTT.

The chain recombines TRBV11-2 with TRBJ1-1; TRBD1 might be the D (6 bases). This CDR3 is 13 amino acids long. The V end lost 1 base, the J end lost 4 bases, and 7 bases lay between the germline ends. Germline assignment: CDR1 SGHAT and CDR2 FQNNGV. In nucleotides, the CDR3 is TGTGCCAGCAGCTTAGTACAGGGCACTGAAGCTTTCTTT. Amino acids: CASSLVQGTEAFF. The entire variable domain, with the rest obtained from reference TRBV11-2 and TRBJ1-1, is as follows: EAGVAQSPRYKIIEKRQSVAFWCNPISGHATLYWYQQILGQGPKLLIQFQNNGVVDDSQLPKDRFSAERLKGVDSTLKIQPAKLEDSAVYLCASSLVQGTEAFFGQGTRLTVV.

The chain couples TRBV18 to TRBJ2-1; 13 nucleotides line up with TRBD2. The CDR3 is 16 amino acids. CDR1 and CDR2 (germline): KGHSH, LQKENI. V shed 6 bases and J 9 bases; nucleotides not matched to a gene: 11. Here the CDR3 DNA reads TGTGCCAGCTCCCCTCCCCCGGGACTAGCGGGATTTGAGCAGTTCTTC. Translated: CASSPPPGLAGFEQFF.